The rows below give T cell receptor beta chains drawn from one sample of a study of spatial heterogeneity in lung cancer. TCRdb independently ran MiXCR on the 5' RACE reads; one entry per CDR3 protein. The data contain about 70,000 distinct CDR3 sequences, about 8.2% of them singletons. Sample: PBMCs, taken at follow-up. These receptors originate from a female donor with early-stage non-small cell lung cancer. CDR3s include the opening cysteine and the closing phenylalanine or tryptophan.

CDR3: CASSEGGDYGYTF
J: TRBJ1-2
V: TRBV7-8

CDR3: CSASLFGTRRREQYF
J: TRBJ2-7
V: TRBV20-1

CDR3: CASSLEVGRTQYEQYF
J: TRBJ2-7
V: TRBV11-1

CDR3: CASGPGQPNEKLFF
J: TRBJ1-4
V: TRBV5-1

CDR3: CASSRDRGDGYTF
J: TRBJ1-2
V: TRBV6-5

CDR3: CSARTGREFDEQYF
J: TRBJ2-7
V: TRBV20-1

CDR3: CASSDSGYSTDTQYF
J: TRBJ2-3
V: TRBV10-1

CDR3: CASSLAFNQPQHF
J: TRBJ1-5
V: TRBV7-9

CDR3: CASSDYNVHNEQFF
J: TRBJ2-1
V: TRBV27

CDR3: CASSYNRENNEQFF
J: TRBJ2-1
V: TRBV5-1

CDR3: CASSHNKRGSYQETQYF
J: TRBJ2-5
V: TRBV3-1

CDR3: CASSQGRETDTQYF
J: TRBJ2-3
V: TRBV3-1

CDR3: CSASAGSGDEQYF
J: TRBJ2-7
V: TRBV20-1

CDR3: CASATGPSFGNTIYF
J: TRBJ1-3
V: TRBV11-2

CDR3: CAISESSAMIRNGYTF
J: TRBJ1-2
V: TRBV10-3

CDR3: CSARGWVDTEAFF
J: TRBJ1-1
V: TRBV20-1

CDR3: CSAPKLAGSYEQYF
J: TRBJ2-7
V: TRBV20-1

CDR3: CASSRAGGPREQFF
J: TRBJ2-1
V: TRBV3-1

CDR3: CASSEAMGAHNEQFF
J: TRBJ2-1
V: TRBV6-1

CDR3: CATSGIASVSSDTQYF
J: TRBJ2-3
V: TRBV24-1

CDR3: CSVVRGRGHSGELFF
J: TRBJ2-2
V: TRBV29-1

CDR3: CASSLTGKGYGYTF
J: TRBJ1-2
V: TRBV6-5

CDR3: CASSLEGQGGVGEQFF
J: TRBJ2-1
V: TRBV11-3

CDR3: CAISDEGNQPQHF
J: TRBJ1-5
V: TRBV10-3

CDR3: CASSLTGDEQYF
J: TRBJ2-7
V: TRBV3-1

CDR3: CASSRTGGLETQYF
J: TRBJ2-5
V: TRBV12-3/TRBV12-4

CDR3: CASSLDRLAGFEQYF
J: TRBJ2-7
V: TRBV5-5

CDR3: CASSPTAGRDFTDTQYF
J: TRBJ2-3
V: TRBV7-9

CDR3: CAWRKVYEQFF
J: TRBJ2-1
V: TRBV30

CDR3: CASSLGQGKEKLFF
J: TRBJ1-4
V: TRBV5-1

CDR3: CASSLGRSGVLSYEQYF
J: TRBJ2-7
V: TRBV27

CDR3: CSASTVGDQPQHF
J: TRBJ1-5
V: TRBV20-1

CDR3: CSVGGAGELFF
J: TRBJ2-2
V: TRBV29-1

CDR3: CASSLGDRLNEQFF
J: TRBJ2-1
V: TRBV28

CDR3: CASSLNAGQGEQYF
J: TRBJ2-7
V: TRBV7-3

CDR3: CASSKRTSGRLITDTQYF
J: TRBJ2-3
V: TRBV21-1

CDR3: CASSFLAGVQETQYF
J: TRBJ2-5
V: TRBV12-3/TRBV12-4